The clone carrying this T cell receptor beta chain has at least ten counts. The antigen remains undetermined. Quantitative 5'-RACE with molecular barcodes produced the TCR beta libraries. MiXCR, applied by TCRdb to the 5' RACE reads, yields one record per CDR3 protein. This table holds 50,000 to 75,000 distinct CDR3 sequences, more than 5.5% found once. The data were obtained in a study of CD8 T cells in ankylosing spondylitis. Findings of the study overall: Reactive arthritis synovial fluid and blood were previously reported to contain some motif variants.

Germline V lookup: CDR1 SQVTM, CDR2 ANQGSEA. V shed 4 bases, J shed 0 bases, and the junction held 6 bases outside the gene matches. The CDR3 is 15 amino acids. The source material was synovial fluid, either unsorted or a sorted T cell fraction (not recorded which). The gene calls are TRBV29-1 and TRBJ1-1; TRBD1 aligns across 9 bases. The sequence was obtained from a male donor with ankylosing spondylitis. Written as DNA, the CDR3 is TGCAGCGTTGGGGACAGGGCCCTTCTGAACACTGAAGCTTTCTTT. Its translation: CSVGDRALLNTEAFF.